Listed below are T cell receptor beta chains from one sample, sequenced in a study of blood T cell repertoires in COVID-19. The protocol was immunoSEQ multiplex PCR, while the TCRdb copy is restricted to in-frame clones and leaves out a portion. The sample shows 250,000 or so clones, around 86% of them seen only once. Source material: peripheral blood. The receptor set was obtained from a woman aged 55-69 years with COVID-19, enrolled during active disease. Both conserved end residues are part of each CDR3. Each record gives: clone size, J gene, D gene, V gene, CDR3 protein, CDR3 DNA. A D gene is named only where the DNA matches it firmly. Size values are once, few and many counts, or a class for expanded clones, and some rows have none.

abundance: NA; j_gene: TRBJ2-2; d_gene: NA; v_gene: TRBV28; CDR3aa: CASRLAAANTGELFF; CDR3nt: TGTGCCAGCCGTTTGGCGGCCGCGAACACCGGGGAGCTGTTTTTT
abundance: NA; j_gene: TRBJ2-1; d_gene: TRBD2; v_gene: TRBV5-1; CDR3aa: CASSLGASGRAWYNEQFF; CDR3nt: TGCGCCAGCAGCTTGGGCGCTAGCGGGAGGGCCTGGTACAATGAGCAGTTCTTC
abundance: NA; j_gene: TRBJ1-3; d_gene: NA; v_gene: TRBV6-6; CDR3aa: CASSYLRDGPGNTIYF; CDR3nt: TGTGCCAGCAGTTACCTCCGCGATGGGCCAGGAAACACCATATATTTT
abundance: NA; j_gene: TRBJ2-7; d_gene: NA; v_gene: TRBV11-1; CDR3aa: CASSRTDYEQYF; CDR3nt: TGTGCCAGCAGCAGGACTGATTACGAGCAGTACTTC
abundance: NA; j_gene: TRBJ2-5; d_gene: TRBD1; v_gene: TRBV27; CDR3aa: CASSFSTPGQGMARETQYF; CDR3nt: TGTGCCAGCAGTTTTTCGACGCCGGGACAGGGTATGGCGCGAGAGACCCAGTACTTC
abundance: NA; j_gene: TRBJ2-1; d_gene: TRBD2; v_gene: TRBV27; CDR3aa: CASSPRTSGIIDNEQFF; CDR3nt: TGTGCCAGCAGTCCCCGGACTAGCGGGATCATCGACAATGAGCAGTTCTTC
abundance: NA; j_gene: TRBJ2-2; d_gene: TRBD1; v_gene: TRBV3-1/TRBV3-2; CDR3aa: CASSQVGTGNTGELFF; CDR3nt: TGTGCCAGCAGCCAAGTGGGGACAGGGAACACCGGGGAGCTGTTTTTT
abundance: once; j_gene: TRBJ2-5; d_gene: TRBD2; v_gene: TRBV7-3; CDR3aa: CASSLTGREWETQYF; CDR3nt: TGTGCCAGCAGCTTAACCGGGAGGGAGTGGGAGACCCAGTACTTC
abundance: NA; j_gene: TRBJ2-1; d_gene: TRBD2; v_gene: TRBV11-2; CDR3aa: CASSTGTSGTLSYNEQFF; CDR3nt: TGTGCCAGCAGCACGGGGACTAGCGGGACCCTCTCCTACAATGAGCAGTTCTTC
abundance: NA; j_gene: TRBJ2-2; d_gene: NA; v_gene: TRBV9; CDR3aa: CASSVELAANTGELFF; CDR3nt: TGTGCCAGCAGCGTAGAACTAGCAGCGAACACCGGGGAGCTGTTTTTT
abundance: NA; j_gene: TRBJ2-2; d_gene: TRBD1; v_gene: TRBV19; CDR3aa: CASCPRGQFANTGELFF; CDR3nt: TGTGCCAGCTGTCCGAGGGGACAGTTCGCGAACACCGGGGAGCTGTTTTTT
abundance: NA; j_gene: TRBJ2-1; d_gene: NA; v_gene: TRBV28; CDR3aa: CASSLRTSRNEQFF; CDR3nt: TGTGCCAGCAGTTTGCGGACTTCTCGCAATGAGCAGTTCTTC
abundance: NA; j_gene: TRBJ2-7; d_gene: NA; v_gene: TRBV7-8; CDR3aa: CASRGRGAFAYEQYF; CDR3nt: TGTGCCAGCAGGGGCCGGGGGGCTTTTGCTTACGAGCAGTACTTC
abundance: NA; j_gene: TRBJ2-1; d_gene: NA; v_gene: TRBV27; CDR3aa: CASSLKYRGKDNEQFF; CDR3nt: TGTGCCAGCAGTTTAAAATATCGGGGAAAAGACAATGAGCAGTTCTTC
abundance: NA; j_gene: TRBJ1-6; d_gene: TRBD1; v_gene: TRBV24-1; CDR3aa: CATSAGTGNSPLHF; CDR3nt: TGTGCCACCAGTGCCGGGACAGGGAATTCACCCCTCCACTTT
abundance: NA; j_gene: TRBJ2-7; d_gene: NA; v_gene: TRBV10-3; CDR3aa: CAINAGSPEHEQYF; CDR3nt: TGTGCCATCAACGCCGGGAGCCCCGAACACGAGCAGTACTTC
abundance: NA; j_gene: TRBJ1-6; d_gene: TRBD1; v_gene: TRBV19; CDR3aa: CASTGRDRGFLLHF; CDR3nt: TGTGCCAGTACTGGCCGGGACAGGGGTTTTCTCCTCCACTTT